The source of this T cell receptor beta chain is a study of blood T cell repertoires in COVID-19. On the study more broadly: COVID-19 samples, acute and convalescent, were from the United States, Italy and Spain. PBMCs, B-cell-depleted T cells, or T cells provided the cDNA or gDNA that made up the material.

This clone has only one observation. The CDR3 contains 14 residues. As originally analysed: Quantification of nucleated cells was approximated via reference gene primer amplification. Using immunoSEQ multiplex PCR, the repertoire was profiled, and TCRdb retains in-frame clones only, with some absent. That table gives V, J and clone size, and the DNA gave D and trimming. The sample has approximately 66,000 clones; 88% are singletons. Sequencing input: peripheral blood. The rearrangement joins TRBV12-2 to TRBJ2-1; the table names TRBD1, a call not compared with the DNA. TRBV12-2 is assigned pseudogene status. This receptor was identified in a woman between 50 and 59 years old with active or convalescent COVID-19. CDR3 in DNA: TGTGCAAGTCGCTACTACAGGGGAGGCAATGAGCAGTTCTTC. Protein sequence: CASRYYRGGNEQFF.